The 11 T cell receptor beta chains in this list originate from one sample, sequenced in a study of blood T cell repertoires in COVID-19. The table came from immunoSEQ multiplex PCR; TCRdb's copy has only in-frame clones and leaves some out. Found here are 300,000 to 350,000 clones, 70% to 90% of them singletons; the top ten hold roughly 2%. Specimen: PBMCs or T cells enriched from blood (not recorded which). The origin of the receptors is a young man who had recovered from COVID-19.

CDR3 DNA sequence: TGTGCCTGGAGTGGAGTCCGGGACAGGTATTTT. Its translation: CAWSGVRDRYF. The genes are TRBV30 and TRBJ1-3, with 8 bases that match TRBD1. Germline-derived CDR1 and CDR2 are GTSNPN and SVGIG (reference sequence). The ends lost 1 base at V and 16 bases at J; junction bases unmatched: 6. The CDR3 runs to 11 residues.

The chain couples TRBV2 to TRBJ1-5, with D tentatively TRBD1 (6 bases). V lost 4 bases and J 2 bases, leaving 9 bases between the germline ends. This CDR3 is 14 amino acids long. Germline values: CDR1 SNHLY, CDR2 FYNNEI. The CDR3 bases are TGTGCCAGCAGTGTACAGGGAGGCAATCAGCCCCAGCATTTT. Its translation: CASSVQGGNQPQHF.

V usage is TRBV11-3 and J usage is TRBJ2-1, with 8 bases matching TRBD1. Germline assignment: CDR1 SGHNT and CDR2 YENEEA. V dropped 5 bases and J dropped 6; count of bases not matched to a gene: 3. CDR3 size: 13 residues. DNA for the CDR3: TGTGCCAGCAGCCCTACAGGGGGCAATGAGCAGTTCTTC. Protein product: CASSPTGGNEQFF.

The V call is TRBV10-3, the J call TRBJ1-5; D not certain. The V end was cut by 0 bases, the J end by 4 bases, with 13 bases between. The length of the CDR3 is 16 residues. Germline assignment: CDR1 ENHRY and CDR2 SYGVKD. CDR3 loop: CAISESSGASNQPQHF. The CDR3 coding sequence is TGTGCCATCAGTGAGTCGTCAGGCGCCTCTAATCAGCCCCAGCATTTT.

This clone was seen a handful of times. This chain links TRBV10-2 with TRBJ1-1; maybe TRBD1 (5 bases). Trimming cost V 2 bases and J 8 bases, with 12 bases left between them. The CDR3 contains 13 residues. CDR1 is WSHSY and CDR2 is SAAADI in the germline V gene. Here the CDR3 DNA reads TGCGCCAGCAGTGAGCAGGGCCAGGGCGAAGCTTTCTTT. This translates into CASSEQGQGEAFF.

V and J are TRBV2 and TRBJ1-1; TRBD1 matches at 9 bases. Trimming removed 4 bases from V and 4 bases from J; junction bases left unmatched: 4. The CDR3 length is 14 residues. Looked up from germline, CDR1 is SNHLY and CDR2 is FYNNEI. CDR3 in amino acids: CASSVRTGVTEAFF. The CDR3 region has the DNA TGTGCCAGCAGTGTCCGGACAGGGGTCACTGAAGCTTTCTTT.

This clone came up a few times. The chain recombines TRBV2 with TRBJ1-2; TRBD1 aligns across 11 bases. With 2 bases clipped from V and 0 bases from J, the junction kept 11 bases outside the gene matches. Germline assignment: CDR1 SNHLY and CDR2 FYNNEI. The CDR3 totals 19 residues. The CDR3 loop reads CASSERGEDRGLTNYGYTF. The CDR3 DNA follows: TGTGCCAGCAGTGAAAGGGGAGAGGACAGGGGGCTTACTAACTATGGCTACACCTTC. Looking up the rest from reference TRBV2 and TRBJ1-2 gives the full variable domain: EPEVTQTPSHQVTQMGQEVILRCVPISNHLYFYWYRQILGQKVEFLVSFYNNEISEKSEIFDDQFSVERPDGSNFTLKIRSTKLEDSAMYFCASSERGEDRGLTNYGYTFGSGTRLTVV.

This clone was seen once. This sequence joins TRBV6-5 and TRBJ2-7; tentative D call: TRBD1 (5 bases). This CDR3 contains 15 residues. The germline gives CDR1 MNHEY, CDR2 SVGAGI. V lost 6 bases and J 0 bases, leaving 15 bases between the germline ends. CDR3 sequence: CASRYPTVISYEQYF. The CDR3 DNA reads TGTGCCAGCAGGTACCCGACAGTGATCTCCTACGAGCAGTACTTC.

The chain is built from TRBV19 and TRBJ1-6; no clear D. Deletions cut 1 base from V and 8 bases from J, with 21 bases between. The CDR3 is made up of 18 amino acids. CDR1 LNHDA and CDR2 SQIVND come from the germline V gene (reference sequence). The CDR3 nucleotides read TGTGCCAGTAGTATAGTACTCCCGGCAGGCAAACCGGATTCACCCCTCCACTTT. It encodes CASSIVLPAGKPDSPLHF.

This clone appeared a few times. The V gene is TRBV19, the J gene TRBJ1-5; D gene uncertain. V was shortened by 5 bases and J by 3 bases, with 11 bases between the two germline ends. The CDR3 loop spans 14 amino acids. Germline-derived CDR1 and CDR2 are LNHDA and SQIVND (reference sequence). This CDR3 reads CASSWRAPNQPQHF. The DNA of the CDR3 is TGTGCCAGTAGTTGGAGGGCCCCCAATCAGCCCCAGCATTTT.

The V gene is TRBV7-9, the J gene TRBJ1-3; D not resolved. Germline CDR1 and CDR2: SEHNR and FQNEAQ (reference sequence). The V end lost 2 bases, the J end lost 4 bases, and 9 bases lay between the germline ends. The CDR3 sequence is 14 residues long. CDR3 region: CASSLQTGGNTIYF. CDR3 in DNA: TGTGCCAGCAGCTTACAGACGGGAGGAAACACCATATATTTT.